One sample yielded the 9 T cell receptor beta chains listed below, sequenced in a study of radiation and T cells in renal cell carcinoma. Sequenced by immunoSEQ multiplex PCR; TCRdb stores in-frame clones only, minus some. In the table there are over 15,000 clones, around 63% of which are singletons. Regarding treatment: 15 Gy SBRT to primary tumor, nephrectomy 4 weeks later. The source material was tumor tissue, sampled from a patient whose treatment included radiotherapy and nephrectomy. These receptors were collected from a woman aged 70-85 years with renal cell carcinoma.

The chain combines TRBV5-1 with TRBJ2-7; no reliable D call. Germline V lookup: CDR1 SGHRS, CDR2 YFSETQ. CDR3 length equals 14 residues. The V end lost 0 bases, the J end lost 3 bases, and 10 bases lay between the germline ends. CDR3 bases: TGCGCCAGCAGCTTGGAATGGGGTAACTACGAGCAGTACTTC. Protein product: CASSLEWGNYEQYF.

This clone was seen only once. The chain recombines TRBV12-5 with TRBJ1-5; no clear D. V was cut by 5 bases and J by 6 bases, with 26 bases left in between. CDR1 is LGHNT and CDR2 is FRNRAP in the germline V gene. The CDR3 has 18 amino acids. The CDR3 DNA is TGTGCTAGTGGTCCCCCCCGGGATCACCTAAAAAGGAGTCAGCCCCAGCATTTT. Amino acids: CASGPPRDHLKRSQPQHF.

In its sample, this clone is large. The V gene is TRBV7-6, the J gene TRBJ2-7; the D is unclear. Per the germline V gene, CDR1 is SGHVS and CDR2 is FNYEAQ. The V end was cut by 0 bases, the J end by 5 bases, with 11 bases between. CDR3 size: 14 residues. The CDR3 here is CASSLARGSNEQYF. The DNA of the CDR3 is TGTGCCAGCAGCTTAGCGCGAGGATCCAACGAGCAGTACTTC. The full variable domain, its missing parts supplied by reference TRBV7-6 and TRBJ2-7, is GAGVSQSPRYKVTKRGQDVALRCDPISGHVSLYWYRQALGQGPEFLTYFNYEAQQDKSGLPNDRFSAERPEGSISTLTIQRTEQRDSAMYRCASSLARGSNEQYFGPGTRLTVT.

In its sample, this clone is medium-sized. This chain connects TRBV25-1 to TRBJ1-2, with D perhaps matching TRBD1 (5 bases). Trimming removed 3 bases from V and 10 bases from J, with 15 bases in between. The germline gives CDR1 MGHDK, CDR2 SYGVNS. This CDR3 comprises 13 residues. CDR3 DNA sequence: TGTGCCAGCAGTGAGGGGGGACGGAATGACTACACCTTC. Amino acid sequence: CASSEGGRNDYTF.

This chain connects TRBV4-2 to TRBJ1-1; possible D gene TRBD1, 5 bases. The CDR3 runs 14 residues. The germline V gene encodes CDR1 LGHNA and CDR2 YNFKEQ. The ends were cut back, 5 bases at V and 5 bases at J, with 15 bases in the middle. The CDR3 DNA follows: TGTGCCAGCAGCTTTATCGGGTGGGGGACTGAAGCTTTCTTT. Translation: CASSFIGWGTEAFF.

J is TRBJ2-1 and V is TRBV29-1; D could derive from TRBD1 or TRBD2 (5 bases each). The V gene lost 7 bases and the J gene lost 8 bases, with 18 bases spanning the gap. The CDR3 has 13 amino acids. Germline V gene data show CDR1 as SQVTM and CDR2 as ANQGSEA. CDR3: CSGLPGPLDEQFF. The CDR3 DNA sequence: TGCAGCGGTTTGCCGGGACCATTAGATGAGCAGTTCTTC.

The chain joins TRBV5-6 to TRBJ2-1; possibly TRBD1 for D (5 bases). The germline V gene encodes CDR1 SGHDT and CDR2 YYEEEE. V dropped 3 bases and J dropped 4 bases, with 17 bases sitting between them. The CDR3 length is 16 residues. The CDR3: CASSSNPGSGYNEQFF. DNA for the CDR3: TGTGCCAGCAGCTCGAACCCAGGGTCGGGTTACAATGAGCAGTTCTTC.

The chain has TRBV27 and TRBJ2-7, with a possible D match to TRBD2 (5 bases). Trimming left V 2 bases short and J 5 bases short, with 16 bases between. There are 15 residues in the CDR3. The germline gives CDR1 MNHEY, CDR2 SMNVEV (reference sequence). The CDR3 reads CASSLMAGAVDEQYF. CDR3 nucleotide sequence: TGTGCCAGCAGTTTAATGGCGGGCGCTGTAGACGAGCAGTACTTC.

This sequence joins TRBV19 and TRBJ2-1; a possible D gene is TRBD2 (6 bases). The CDR3 consists of 15 residues. Germline loops: CDR1 LNHDA, CDR2 SQIVND (reference sequence). V shed 1 base and J shed 8 bases, with 15 bases lying between them. In DNA, the CDR3 is TGTGCCAGTAGTATAGGGCGGGACCCTGACCATGAGCAGTTCTTC. It specifies CASSIGRDPDHEQFF.